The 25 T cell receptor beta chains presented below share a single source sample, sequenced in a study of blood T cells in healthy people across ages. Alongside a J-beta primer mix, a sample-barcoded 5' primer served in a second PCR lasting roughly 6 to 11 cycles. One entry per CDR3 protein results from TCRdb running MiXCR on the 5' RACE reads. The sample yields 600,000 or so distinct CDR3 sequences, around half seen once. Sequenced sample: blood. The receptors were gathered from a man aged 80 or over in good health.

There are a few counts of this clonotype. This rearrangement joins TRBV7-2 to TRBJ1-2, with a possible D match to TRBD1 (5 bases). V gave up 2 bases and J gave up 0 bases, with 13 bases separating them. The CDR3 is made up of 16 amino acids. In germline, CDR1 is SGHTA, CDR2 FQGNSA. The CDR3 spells CASSLLSRVTNYGYTF. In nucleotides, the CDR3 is TGTGCCAGCAGCTTACTCTCCAGGGTTACTAACTATGGCTACACCTTC.

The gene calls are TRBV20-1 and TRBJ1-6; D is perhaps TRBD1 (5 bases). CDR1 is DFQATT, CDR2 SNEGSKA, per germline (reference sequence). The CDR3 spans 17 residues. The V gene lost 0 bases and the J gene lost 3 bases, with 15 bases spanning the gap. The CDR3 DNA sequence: TGCAGTGCTAGAGATAGTGGGACCCCCGTCTATAATTCACCCCTCCACTTT. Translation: CSARDSGTPVYNSPLHF.

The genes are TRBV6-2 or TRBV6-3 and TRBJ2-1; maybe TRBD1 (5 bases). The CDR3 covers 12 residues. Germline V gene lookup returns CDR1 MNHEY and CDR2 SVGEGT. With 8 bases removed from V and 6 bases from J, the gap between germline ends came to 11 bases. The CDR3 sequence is CASGRQRNEQFF. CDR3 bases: TGTGCCAGCGGCCGACAGCGCAATGAGCAGTTCTTC.

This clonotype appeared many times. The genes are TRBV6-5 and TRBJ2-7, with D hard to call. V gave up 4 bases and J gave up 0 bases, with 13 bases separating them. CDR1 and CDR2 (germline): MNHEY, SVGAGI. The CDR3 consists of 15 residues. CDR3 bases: TGTGCCAGCAGTTTAGAAAGCGCCTTCTCCTACGAGCAGTACTTC. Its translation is CASSLESAFSYEQYF.

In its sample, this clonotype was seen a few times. The CDR3 DNA reads as TGCAGTGCCTTGGGGCCCCTACGAACAGGGTCTAGGGGCTATGGCTACACCTTC. This gives the protein CSALGPLRTGSRGYGYTF. The chain employs TRBV20-1 and TRBJ1-2; maybe TRBD1 (6 bases). The CDR3 is 18 residues long. The germline gives CDR1 DFQATT, CDR2 SNEGSKA (reference sequence). V was trimmed by 6 bases and J by 4 bases, leaving 30 bases between them.

The CDR3 coding sequence is TGTGCCATCAGTGAGTCTAATAGCGGGGAAGCAAACGAGTTCTTC. Amino acid sequence: CAISESNSGEANEFF. The rearrangement joins TRBV10-3 to TRBJ2-1, with 8 nucleotides matching TRBD2. Germline CDR1 is ENHRY and CDR2 is SYGVKD. This CDR3 is built from 15 residues. With 0 bases clipped from V and 14 bases from J, the junction kept 12 bases outside the gene matches.

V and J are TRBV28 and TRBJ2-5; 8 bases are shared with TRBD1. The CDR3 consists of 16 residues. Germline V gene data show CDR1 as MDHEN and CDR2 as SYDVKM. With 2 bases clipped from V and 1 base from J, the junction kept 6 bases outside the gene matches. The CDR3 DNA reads TGTGCCAGCAGTTTAATGGGACAGGCGACCCAAGAGACCCAGTACTTC. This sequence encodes CASSLMGQATQETQYF.

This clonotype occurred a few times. The CDR3 nucleotides are TGTGCCAGCAGTTACTCGGGCCAGGGAATAGAGACCCAGTACTTC. Protein product: CASSYSGQGIETQYF. The genes are TRBV6-5 and TRBJ2-5; D might be TRBD1 (5 bases). V lost 0 bases and J 4 bases, leaving 12 bases between the germline ends. The germline CDR1 and CDR2 sequences are MNHEY and SVGAGI. The CDR3 consists of 15 residues.

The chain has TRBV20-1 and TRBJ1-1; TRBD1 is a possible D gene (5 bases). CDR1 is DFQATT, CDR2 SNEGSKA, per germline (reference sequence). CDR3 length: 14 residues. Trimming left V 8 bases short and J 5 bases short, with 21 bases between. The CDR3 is CSNIRGGIGTEAFF. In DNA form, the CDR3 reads TGCAGTAACATTCGTGGGGGGATTGGAACTGAAGCTTTCTTT.

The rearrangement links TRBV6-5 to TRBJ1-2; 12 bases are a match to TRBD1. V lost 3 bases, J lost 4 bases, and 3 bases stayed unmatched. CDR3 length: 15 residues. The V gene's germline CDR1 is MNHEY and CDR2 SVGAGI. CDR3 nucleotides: TGTGCCAGCAGTTATGGGACAGGGGGCTTCTATGGCTACACCTTC. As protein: CASSYGTGGFYGYTF.

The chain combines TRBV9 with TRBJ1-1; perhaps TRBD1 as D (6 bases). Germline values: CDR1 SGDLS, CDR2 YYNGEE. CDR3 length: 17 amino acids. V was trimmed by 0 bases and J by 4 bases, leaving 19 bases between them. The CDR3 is CASSVEGRGIRSTEAFF. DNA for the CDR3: TGTGCCAGCAGCGTAGAAGGCAGGGGAATAAGGAGCACTGAAGCTTTCTTT.

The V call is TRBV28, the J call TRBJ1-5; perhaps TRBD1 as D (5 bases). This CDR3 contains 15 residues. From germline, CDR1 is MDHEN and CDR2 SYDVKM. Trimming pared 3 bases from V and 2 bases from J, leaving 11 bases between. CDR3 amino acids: CASSFSGEGNQPQHF. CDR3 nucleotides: TGTGCCAGCAGTTTCTCGGGGGAAGGCAATCAGCCCCAGCATTTT.

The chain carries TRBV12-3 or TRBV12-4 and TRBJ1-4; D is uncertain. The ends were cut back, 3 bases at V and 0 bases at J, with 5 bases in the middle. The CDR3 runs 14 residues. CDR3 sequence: CASSFSATNEKLFF. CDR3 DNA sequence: TGTGCCAGCAGTTTTAGTGCAACTAATGAAAAACTGTTTTTT.

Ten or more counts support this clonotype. CDR3 in amino acids: CASSYRPAPTDTQYF. CDR3 nucleotides: TGTGCCAGCAGTTATCGCCCAGCTCCCACAGATACGCAGTATTTT. The chain joins TRBV6-5 to TRBJ2-3; unclear D gene. Per germline, CDR1 MNHEY and CDR2 SVGAGI. The V and J ends lost 3 bases and 2 bases respectively, with 12 bases between them. The CDR3 has 15 residues.

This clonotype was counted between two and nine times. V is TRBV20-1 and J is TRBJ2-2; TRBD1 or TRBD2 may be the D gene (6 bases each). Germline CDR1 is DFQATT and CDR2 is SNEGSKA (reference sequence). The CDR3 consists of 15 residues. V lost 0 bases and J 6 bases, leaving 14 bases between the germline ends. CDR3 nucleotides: TGCAGTGCTAGAGAAGGGGGGCGCTTACCCGGGGAGCTGTTTTTT. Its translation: CSAREGGRLPGELFF.

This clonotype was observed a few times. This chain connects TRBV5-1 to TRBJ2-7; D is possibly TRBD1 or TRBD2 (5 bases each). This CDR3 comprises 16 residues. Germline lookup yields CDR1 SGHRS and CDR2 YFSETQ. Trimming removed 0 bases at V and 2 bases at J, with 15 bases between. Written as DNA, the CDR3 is TGCGCCAGCAGCTTGGGATACGGGGCTTCACCCTACGAGCAGTACTTC. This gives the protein CASSLGYGASPYEQYF.

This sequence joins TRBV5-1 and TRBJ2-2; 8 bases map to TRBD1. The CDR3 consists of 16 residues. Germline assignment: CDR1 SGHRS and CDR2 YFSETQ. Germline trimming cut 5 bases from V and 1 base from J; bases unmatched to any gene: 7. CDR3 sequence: CASSKDRAMNTGELFF. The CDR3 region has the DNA TGCGCCAGCAGTAAGGACAGGGCAATGAACACCGGGGAGCTGTTTTTT.

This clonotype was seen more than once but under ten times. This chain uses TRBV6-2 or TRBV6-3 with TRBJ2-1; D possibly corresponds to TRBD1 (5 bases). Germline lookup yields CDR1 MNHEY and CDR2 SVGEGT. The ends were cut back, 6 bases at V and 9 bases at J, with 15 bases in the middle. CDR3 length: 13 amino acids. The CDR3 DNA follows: TGTGCCAGCAGCCAAGGCAGGGATGGTGAGCAGTTCTTC. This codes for CASSQGRDGEQFF.

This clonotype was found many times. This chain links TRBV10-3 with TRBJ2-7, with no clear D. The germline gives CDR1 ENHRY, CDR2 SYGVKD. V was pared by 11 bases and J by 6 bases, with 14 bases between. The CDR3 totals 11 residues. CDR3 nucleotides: TGTGCCGCAAGGGATTTTGGCGAGCAGTACTTC. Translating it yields CAARDFGEQYF.

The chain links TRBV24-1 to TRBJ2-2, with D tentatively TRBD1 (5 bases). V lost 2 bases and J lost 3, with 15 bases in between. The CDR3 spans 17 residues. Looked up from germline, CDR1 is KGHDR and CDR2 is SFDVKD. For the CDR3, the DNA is TGTGCCACCAGTGATTCCACAGGTTCGTTGGACACCGGGGAGCTGTTTTTT. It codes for CATSDSTGSLDTGELFF.

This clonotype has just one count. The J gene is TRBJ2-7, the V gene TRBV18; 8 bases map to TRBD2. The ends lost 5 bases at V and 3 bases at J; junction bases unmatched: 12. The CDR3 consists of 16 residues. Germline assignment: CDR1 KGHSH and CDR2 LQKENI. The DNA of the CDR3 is TGTGCCAGCTCATCGACGGGCGGGAGGACTTACTACGAGCAGTACTTC. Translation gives CASSSTGGRTYYEQYF.

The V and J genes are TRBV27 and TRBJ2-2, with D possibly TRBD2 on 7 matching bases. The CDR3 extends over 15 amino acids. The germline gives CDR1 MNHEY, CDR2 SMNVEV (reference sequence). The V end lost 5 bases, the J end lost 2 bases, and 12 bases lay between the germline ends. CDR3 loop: CASSPTGGNTGELFF. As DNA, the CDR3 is TGTGCCAGCAGTCCCACGGGGGGCAACACCGGGGAGCTGTTTTTT.

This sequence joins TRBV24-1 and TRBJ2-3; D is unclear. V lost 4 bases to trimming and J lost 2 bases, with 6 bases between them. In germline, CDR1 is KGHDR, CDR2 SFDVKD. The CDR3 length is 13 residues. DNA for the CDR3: TGTGCCACCAGTGAGTCCGACACAGATACGCAGTATTTT. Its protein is CATSESDTDTQYF.

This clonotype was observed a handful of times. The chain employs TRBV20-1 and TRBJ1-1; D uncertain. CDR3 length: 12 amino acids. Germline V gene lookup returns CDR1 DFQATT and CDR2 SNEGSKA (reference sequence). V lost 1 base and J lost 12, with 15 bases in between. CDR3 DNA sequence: TGCAGTGCTAGAGTTCGGTCCTCGGGATCTTTCTTT. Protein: CSARVRSSGSFF.

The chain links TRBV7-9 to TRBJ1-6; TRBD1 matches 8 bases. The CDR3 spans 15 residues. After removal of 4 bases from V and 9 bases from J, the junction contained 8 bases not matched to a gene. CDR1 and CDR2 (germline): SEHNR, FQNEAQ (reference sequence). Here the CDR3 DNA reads TGTGCCAGCAGCTACCGGGAACAGGGGGGTTCACCCCTCCACTTT. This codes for CASSYREQGGSPLHF.